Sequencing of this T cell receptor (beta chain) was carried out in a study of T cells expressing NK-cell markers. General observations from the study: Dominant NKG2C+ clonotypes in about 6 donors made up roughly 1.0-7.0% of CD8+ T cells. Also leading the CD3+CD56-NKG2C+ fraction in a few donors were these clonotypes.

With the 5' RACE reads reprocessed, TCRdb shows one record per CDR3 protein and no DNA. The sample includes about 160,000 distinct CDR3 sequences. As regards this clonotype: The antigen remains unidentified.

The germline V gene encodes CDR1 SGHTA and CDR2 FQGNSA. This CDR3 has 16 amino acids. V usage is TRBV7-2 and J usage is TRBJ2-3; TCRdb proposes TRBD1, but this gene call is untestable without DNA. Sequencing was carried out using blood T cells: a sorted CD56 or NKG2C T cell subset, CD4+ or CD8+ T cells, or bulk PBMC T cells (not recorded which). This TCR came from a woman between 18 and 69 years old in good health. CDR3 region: CASSLASSGGIDTQYF.